The clone carrying this T cell receptor beta chain was seen many times. Its antigen remains unidentified. The library protocol tagged each TCR cDNA with a unique molecular identifier. TCRdb reprocessed the 5' RACE reads via MiXCR and lists one record per CDR3 protein. The data hold approximately 110,000 distinct CDR3 sequences, with about a tenth observed a single time. The entry originates in a study of spatial heterogeneity in lung cancer. As for the study in general: Within raw reads, each unique TCR and UMI combination appeared on average more than ten times.

Regarding time point: blood at routine non-recurrence follow-up after resection. Sequencing was performed on whole RNA extracted from tumor and nontumor lung tissue, or from frozen PBMC, and the material was left unsorted. This CDR3 contains 15 residues. Germline assignment: CDR1 LGHNA and CDR2 YNFKEQ. The germline V and J ends were trimmed by 1 base and 1 base, with 10 bases remaining between them. Study findings and constraints: Blood contained ubiquitous expanded tumor TCRs more at resection than at follow-up.

The V gene is TRBV4-2, the J gene TRBJ1-1; D is ambiguous. The receptor comes from a female donor with early-stage non-small cell lung cancer. Material: PBMCs, obtained at follow-up. In DNA form, the CDR3 reads TGTGCCAGCAGCCAAGGGCCAGGCTCGAACACTGAAGCTTTCTTT. Protein: CASSQGPGSNTEAFF.